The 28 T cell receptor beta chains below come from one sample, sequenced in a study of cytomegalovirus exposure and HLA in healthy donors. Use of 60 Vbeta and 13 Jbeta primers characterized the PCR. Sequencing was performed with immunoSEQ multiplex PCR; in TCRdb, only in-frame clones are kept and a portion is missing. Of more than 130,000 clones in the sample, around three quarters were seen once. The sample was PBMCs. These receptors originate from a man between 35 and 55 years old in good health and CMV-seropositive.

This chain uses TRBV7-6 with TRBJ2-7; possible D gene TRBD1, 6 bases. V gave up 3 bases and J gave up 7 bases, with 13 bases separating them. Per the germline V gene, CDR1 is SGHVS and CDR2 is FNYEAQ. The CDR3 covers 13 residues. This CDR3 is CASSFGQSGEQYF. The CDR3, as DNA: TGTGCCAGCAGCTTCGGACAGTCGGGGGAGCAGTACTTC.

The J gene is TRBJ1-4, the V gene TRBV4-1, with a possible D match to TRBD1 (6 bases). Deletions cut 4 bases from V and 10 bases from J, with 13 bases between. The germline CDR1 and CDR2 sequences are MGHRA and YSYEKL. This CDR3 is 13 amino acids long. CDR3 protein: CASSLEGGRKLFF. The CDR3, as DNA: TGCGCCAGCAGCCTAGAAGGGGGAAGAAAACTGTTTTTT.

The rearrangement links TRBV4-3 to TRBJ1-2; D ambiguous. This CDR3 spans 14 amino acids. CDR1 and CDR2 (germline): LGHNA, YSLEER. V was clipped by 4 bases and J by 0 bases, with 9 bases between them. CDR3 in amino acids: CASSPGGTNYGYTF. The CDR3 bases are TGCGCCAGCAGCCCGGGCGGGACTAACTATGGCTACACCTTC.

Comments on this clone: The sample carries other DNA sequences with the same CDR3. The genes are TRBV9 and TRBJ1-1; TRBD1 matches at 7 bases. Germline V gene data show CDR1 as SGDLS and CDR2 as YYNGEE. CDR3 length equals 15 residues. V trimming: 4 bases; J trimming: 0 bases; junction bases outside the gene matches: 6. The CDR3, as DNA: TGTGCCAGCAGCCCCAGAGACAGGGTGAACACTGAAGCTTTCTTT. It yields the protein CASSPRDRVNTEAFF. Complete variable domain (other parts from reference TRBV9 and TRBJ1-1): DSGVTQTPKHLITATGQRVTLRCSPRSGDLSVYWYQQSLDQGLQFLIQYYNGEERAKGNILERFSAQQFPDLHSELNLSSLELGDSALYFCASSPRDRVNTEAFFGQGTRLTVV.

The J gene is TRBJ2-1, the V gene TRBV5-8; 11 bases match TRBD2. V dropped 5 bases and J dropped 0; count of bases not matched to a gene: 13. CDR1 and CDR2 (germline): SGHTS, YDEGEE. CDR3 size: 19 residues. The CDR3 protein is CASSFLGLAGISSYNEQFF. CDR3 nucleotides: TGTGCCAGCAGTTTTCTTGGACTAGCGGGCATTAGCTCCTACAATGAGCAGTTCTTC.

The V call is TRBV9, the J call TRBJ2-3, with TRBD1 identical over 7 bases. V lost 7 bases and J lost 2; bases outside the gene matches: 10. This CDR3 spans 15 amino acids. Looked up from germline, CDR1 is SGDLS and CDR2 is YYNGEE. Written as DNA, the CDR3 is TGTGCCAGCGCCCGGACAGGAGGACACACAGATACGCAGTATTTT. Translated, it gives CASARTGGHTDTQYF. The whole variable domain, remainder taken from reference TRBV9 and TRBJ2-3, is DSGVTQTPKHLITATGQRVTLRCSPRSGDLSVYWYQQSLDQGLQFLIQYYNGEERAKGNILERFSAQQFPDLHSELNLSSLELGDSALYFCASARTGGHTDTQYFGPGTRLTVL.

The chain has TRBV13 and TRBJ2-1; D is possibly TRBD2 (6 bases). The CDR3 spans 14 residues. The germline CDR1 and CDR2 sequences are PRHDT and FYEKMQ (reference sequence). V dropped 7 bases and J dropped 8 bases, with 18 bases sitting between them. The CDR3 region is CASTPREEGHEQFF. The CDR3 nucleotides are TGTGCCAGCACCCCCAGGGAGGAGGGGCATGAGCAGTTCTTC.

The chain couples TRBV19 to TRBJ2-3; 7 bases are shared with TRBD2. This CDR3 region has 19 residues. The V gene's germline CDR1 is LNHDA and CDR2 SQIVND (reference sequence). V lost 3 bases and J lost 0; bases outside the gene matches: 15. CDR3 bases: TGTGCCAGTAGTATCCCTCGGCGGGGGTCGACCCGGAGCACAGATACGCAGTATTTT. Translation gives CASSIPRRGSTRSTDTQYF.

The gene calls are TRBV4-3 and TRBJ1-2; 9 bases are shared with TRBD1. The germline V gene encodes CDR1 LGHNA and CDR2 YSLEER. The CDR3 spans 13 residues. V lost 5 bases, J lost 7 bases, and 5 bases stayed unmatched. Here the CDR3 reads CASSITGGGGYTF. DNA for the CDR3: TGCGCCAGCAGCATAACAGGGGGCGGTGGCTACACCTTC.

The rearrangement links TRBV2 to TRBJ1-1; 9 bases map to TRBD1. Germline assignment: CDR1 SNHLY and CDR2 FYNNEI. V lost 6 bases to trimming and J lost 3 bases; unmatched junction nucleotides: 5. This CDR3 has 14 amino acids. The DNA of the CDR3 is TGTGCCAGCAGCCGGACAGGGGAGGACACTGAAGCTTTCTTT. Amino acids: CASSRTGEDTEAFF.

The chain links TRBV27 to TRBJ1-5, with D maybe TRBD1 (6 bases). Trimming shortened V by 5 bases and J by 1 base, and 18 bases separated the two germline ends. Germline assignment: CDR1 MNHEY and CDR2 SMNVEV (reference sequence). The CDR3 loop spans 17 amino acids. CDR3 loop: CASSPRDNLRSNQPQHF. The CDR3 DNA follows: TGTGCCAGCAGTCCCCGGGACAACCTAAGGAGCAATCAGCCCCAGCATTTT.

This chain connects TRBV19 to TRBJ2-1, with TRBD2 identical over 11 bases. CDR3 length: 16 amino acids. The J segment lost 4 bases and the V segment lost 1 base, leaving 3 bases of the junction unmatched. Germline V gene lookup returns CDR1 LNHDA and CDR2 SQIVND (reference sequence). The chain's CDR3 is CASSIGSGGAYNEQFF. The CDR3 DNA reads TGTGCCAGTAGTATAGGTAGCGGGGGGGCTTACAATGAGCAGTTCTTC.

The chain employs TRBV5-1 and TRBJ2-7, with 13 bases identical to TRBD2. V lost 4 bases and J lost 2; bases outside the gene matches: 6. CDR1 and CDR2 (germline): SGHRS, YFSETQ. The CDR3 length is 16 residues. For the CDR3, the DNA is TGCGCCAGCAGCAGGACTAGCGGGAGTGTCGCCTACGAGCAGTACTTC. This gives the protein CASSRTSGSVAYEQYF.

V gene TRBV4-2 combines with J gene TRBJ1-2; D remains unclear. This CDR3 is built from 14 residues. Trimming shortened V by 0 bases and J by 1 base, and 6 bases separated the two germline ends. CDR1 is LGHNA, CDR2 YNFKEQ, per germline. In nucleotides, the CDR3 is TGTGCCAGCAGCCAAGATCTTAGTAACTATGGCTACACCTTC. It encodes CASSQDLSNYGYTF.

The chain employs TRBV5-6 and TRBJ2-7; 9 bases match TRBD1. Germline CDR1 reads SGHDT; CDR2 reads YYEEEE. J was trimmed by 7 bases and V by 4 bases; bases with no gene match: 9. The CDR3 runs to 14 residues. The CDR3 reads CASSEGTGRREQYF. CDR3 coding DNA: TGTGCCAGCAGCGAGGGGACAGGGAGGAGGGAGCAGTACTTC. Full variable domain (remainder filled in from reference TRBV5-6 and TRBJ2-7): DAGVTQSPTHLIKTRGQQVTLRCSPKSGHDTVSWYQQALGQGPQFIFQYYEEEERQRGNFPDRFSGHQFPNYSSELNVNALLLGDSALYLCASSEGTGRREQYFGPGTRLTVT.

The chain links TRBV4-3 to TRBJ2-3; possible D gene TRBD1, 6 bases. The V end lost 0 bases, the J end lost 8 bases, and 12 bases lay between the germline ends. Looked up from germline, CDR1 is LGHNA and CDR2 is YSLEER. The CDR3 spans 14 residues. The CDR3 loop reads CASSQDRGLGTQYF. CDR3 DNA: TGCGCCAGCAGCCAAGACAGGGGATTAGGTACGCAGTATTTT.

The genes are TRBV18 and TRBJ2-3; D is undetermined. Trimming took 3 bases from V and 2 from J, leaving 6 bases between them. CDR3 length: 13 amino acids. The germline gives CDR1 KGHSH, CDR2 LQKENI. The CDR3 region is CASSPRPTDTQYF. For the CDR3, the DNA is TGTGCCAGCTCACCCAGGCCCACAGATACGCAGTATTTT.

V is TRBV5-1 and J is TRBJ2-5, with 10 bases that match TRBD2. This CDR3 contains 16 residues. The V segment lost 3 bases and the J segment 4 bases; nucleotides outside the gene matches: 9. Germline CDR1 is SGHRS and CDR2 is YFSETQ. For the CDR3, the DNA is TGCGCCAGCAGCTGGGTCGGGGCTAGCGGGGGAGAGACCCAGTACTTC. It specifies CASSWVGASGGETQYF.

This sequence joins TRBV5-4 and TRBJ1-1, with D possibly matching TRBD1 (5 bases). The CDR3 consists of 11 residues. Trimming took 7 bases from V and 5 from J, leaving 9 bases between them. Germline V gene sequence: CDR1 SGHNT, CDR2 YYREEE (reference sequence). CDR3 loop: CASLGGTEAFF. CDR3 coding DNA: TGTGCCAGCCTGGGGGGGACTGAAGCTTTCTTT.

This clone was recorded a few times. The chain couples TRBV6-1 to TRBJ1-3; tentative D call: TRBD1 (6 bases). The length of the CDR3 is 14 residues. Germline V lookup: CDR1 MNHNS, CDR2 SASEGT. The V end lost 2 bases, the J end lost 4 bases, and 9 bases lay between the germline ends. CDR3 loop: CASSERQAGNTIYF. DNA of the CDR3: TGTGCCAGCAGTGAAAGACAGGCGGGAAACACCATATATTTT.

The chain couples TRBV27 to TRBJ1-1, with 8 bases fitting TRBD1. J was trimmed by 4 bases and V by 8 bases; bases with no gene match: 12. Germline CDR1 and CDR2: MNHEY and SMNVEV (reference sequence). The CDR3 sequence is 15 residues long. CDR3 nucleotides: TGTGCCAGCCATAAAGCAGGGGGCGCGAGCACTGAAGCTTTCTTT. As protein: CASHKAGGASTEAFF.

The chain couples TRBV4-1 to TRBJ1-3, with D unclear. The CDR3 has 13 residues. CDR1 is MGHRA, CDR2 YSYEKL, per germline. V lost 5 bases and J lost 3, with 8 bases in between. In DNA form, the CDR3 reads TGCGCCAGCAGCGGAGGGAATGGAAACACCATATATTTT. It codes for CASSGGNGNTIYF.

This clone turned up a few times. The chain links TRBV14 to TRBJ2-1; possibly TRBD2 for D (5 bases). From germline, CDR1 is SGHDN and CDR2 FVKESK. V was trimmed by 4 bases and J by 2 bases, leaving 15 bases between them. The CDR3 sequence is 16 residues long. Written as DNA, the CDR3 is TGTGCCAGCAGCCCATTCCTCTCGGAGGCCTACAATGAGCAGTTCTTC. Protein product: CASSPFLSEAYNEQFF. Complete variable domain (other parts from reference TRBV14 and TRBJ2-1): EAGVTQFPSHSVIEKGQTVTLRCDPISGHDNLYWYRRVMGKEIKFLLHFVKESKQDESGMPNNRFLAERTGGTYSTLKVQPAELEDSGVYFCASSPFLSEAYNEQFFGPGTRLTVL.

This CDR3 is CASSGTGPETGELFF. The CDR3 DNA follows: TGTGCCAGCAGTGGGACAGGGCCGGAGACCGGGGAGCTGTTTTTT. The chain links TRBV5-4 to TRBJ2-2, with 9 bases aligning to TRBD1. Germline CDR1 reads SGHNT; CDR2 reads YYREEE (reference sequence). This CDR3 contains 15 residues. V shed 5 bases, J shed 5 bases, and the junction held 7 bases outside the gene matches.

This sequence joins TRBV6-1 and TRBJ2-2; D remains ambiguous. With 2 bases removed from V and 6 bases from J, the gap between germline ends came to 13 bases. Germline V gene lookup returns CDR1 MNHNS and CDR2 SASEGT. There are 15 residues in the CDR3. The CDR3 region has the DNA TGTGCCAGCAGTGAAAAATTGGCGGCGTCCGGGGAGCTGTTTTTT. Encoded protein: CASSEKLAASGELFF.

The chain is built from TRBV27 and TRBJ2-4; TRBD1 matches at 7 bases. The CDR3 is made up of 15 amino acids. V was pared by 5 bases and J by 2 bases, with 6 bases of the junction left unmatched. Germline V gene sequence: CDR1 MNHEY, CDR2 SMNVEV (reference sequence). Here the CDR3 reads CASSEQGSPKNIQYF. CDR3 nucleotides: TGTGCCAGCAGTGAACAGGGGTCTCCCAAAAACATTCAGTACTTC.

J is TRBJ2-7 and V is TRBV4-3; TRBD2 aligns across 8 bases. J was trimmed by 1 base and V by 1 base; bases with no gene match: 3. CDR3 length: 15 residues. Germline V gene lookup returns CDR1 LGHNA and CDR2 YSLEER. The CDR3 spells CASSQASGGSYEQYF. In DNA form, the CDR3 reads TGCGCCAGCAGCCAAGCCAGCGGGGGATCCTACGAGCAGTACTTC.

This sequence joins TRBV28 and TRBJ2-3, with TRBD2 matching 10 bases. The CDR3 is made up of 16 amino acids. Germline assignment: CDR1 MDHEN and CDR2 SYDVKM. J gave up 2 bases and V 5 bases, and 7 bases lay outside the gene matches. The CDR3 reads CASSRSAGGNTDTQYF. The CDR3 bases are TGTGCCAGCAGTCGGTCAGCGGGGGGGAACACAGATACGCAGTATTTT.